These 24 T cell receptor beta chains originate from one sample sequenced in a study of control samples from healthy donors and cancer patients. Libraries were prepared by immunoSEQ multiplex PCR; TCRdb keeps only in-frame clonotypes and omits some of them. The table lists under 80,000 clones, over 70% of them singletons. Sequencing was performed on blood. The receptors come from a man in his fifties in good health.

The V call is TRBV14, the J call TRBJ1-4; 7 bases align to TRBD1. With 1 base clipped from V and 3 bases from J, the junction kept 5 bases outside the gene matches. Germline loops: CDR1 SGHDN, CDR2 FVKESK. The length of the CDR3 is 16 residues. CDR3 in amino acids: CASSQGDGTANEKLFF. The CDR3 nucleotides are TGTGCCAGCAGCCAAGGTGATGGGACAGCTAATGAAAAACTGTTTTTT.

The V gene is TRBV6-5, the J gene TRBJ1-4; D uncertain. V was trimmed by 0 bases and J by 2 bases, leaving 7 bases between them. The CDR3 covers 15 residues. The germline gives CDR1 MNHEY, CDR2 SVGAGI. CDR3 in DNA: TGTGCCAGCAGTTACTCGGACTCCACTAATGAAAAACTGTTTTTT. It codes for CASSYSDSTNEKLFF.

V and J are TRBV11-3 and TRBJ2-1; D is ambiguous. Trimming removed 2 bases from V and 0 bases from J, with 14 bases in between. This CDR3 is built from 17 residues. The germline gives CDR1 SGHNT, CDR2 YENEEA. The CDR3 loop is CASSLMSGARSYNEQFF. In DNA, the CDR3 is TGTGCCAGCAGCTTAATGTCAGGCGCTCGCTCCTACAATGAGCAGTTCTTC.

The chain combines TRBV6-2 or TRBV6-3 with TRBJ2-6; D assignment may be TRBD1 or TRBD2 (5 bases each). The CDR3 consists of 19 residues. Trimming shortened V by 2 bases and J by 0 bases, and 17 bases separated the two germline ends. Per germline, CDR1 MNHEY and CDR2 SVGEGT. The CDR3, as DNA: TGTGCCAGCAGTTACCGCACCGGGACGGCAAGCTCTGGGGCCAACGTCCTGACTTTC. The encoded protein is CASSYRTGTASSGANVLTF.

This chain connects TRBV5-4 to TRBJ1-1; D is unclear. Germline V gene data show CDR1 as SGHNT and CDR2 as YYREEE (reference sequence). V lost 4 bases and J lost 1, with 14 bases in between. The CDR3 extends over 15 amino acids. The CDR3 region is CASSITGRPNTEAFF. CDR3 DNA sequence: TGTGCCAGCAGCATTACCGGACGGCCGAACACTGAAGCTTTCTTT.

The rearrangement links TRBV9 to TRBJ2-1, with D possibly TRBD2 on 5 matching bases. Germline assignment: CDR1 SGDLS and CDR2 YYNGEE. V was pared by 4 bases and J by 0 bases, with 17 bases between. The CDR3 has 17 residues. Here the CDR3 reads CASSPRREIISYNEQFF. In DNA, the CDR3 is TGTGCCAGCAGCCCCCGTAGGGAGATAATCTCCTACAATGAGCAGTTCTTC.

CDR3 in amino acids: CASSFNGPGTGVQEKLFF. The CDR3, as DNA: TGCGCCAGCAGCTTTAATGGTCCCGGGACAGGTGTACAAGAAAAACTGTTTTTT. The genes are TRBV5-1 and TRBJ1-4, with TRBD1 matching over 8 bases. Unmatched junction bases numbered 17, after V lost 2 bases and J lost 8 bases. The CDR3 length is 18 residues. Germline V lookup: CDR1 SGHRS, CDR2 YFSETQ.

The V gene is TRBV29-1, the J gene TRBJ2-5, with D possibly being TRBD1 (5 bases). The germline V and J ends were trimmed by 4 bases and 0 bases, with 9 bases remaining between them. This CDR3 has 13 amino acids. Looked up from germline, CDR1 is SQVTM and CDR2 is ANQGSEA. The CDR3 region has the DNA TGCAGCGTTGGGCAGGGCGACCAAGAGACCCAGTACTTC. Translated, it gives CSVGQGDQETQYF.

This clone has only one observation. The chain uses TRBV19 and TRBJ1-5; maybe TRBD1 (5 bases). Trimming cost V 8 bases and J 4 bases, with 15 bases left between them. Germline CDR1 reads LNHDA; CDR2 reads SQIVND (reference sequence). CDR3 length: 14 amino acids. The CDR3 loop is CASSVGTGNQPQHF. The CDR3 region has the DNA TGTGCCAGTTCCGTCGGGACTGGGAATCAGCCCCAGCATTTT.

V gene TRBV14 combines with J gene TRBJ2-7; D is possibly TRBD1 (5 bases). Per the germline V gene, CDR1 is SGHDN and CDR2 is FVKESK. This CDR3 comprises 14 residues. The V and J ends lost 3 bases and 2 bases respectively, with 11 bases between them. CDR3 DNA sequence: TGTGCCAGCAGCCATTGGGGCAGAACCTACGAGCAGTACTTC. Its translation is CASSHWGRTYEQYF.

The chain carries TRBV12-3 or TRBV12-4 and TRBJ1-2; D gene ambiguous. The germline V and J ends were trimmed by 9 bases and 1 base, with 9 bases remaining between them. The length of the CDR3 is 12 residues. The CDR3 region has the DNA TGTGCCAGTCGTGAGGTTAACTATGGCTACACCTTC. Its protein is CASREVNYGYTF.

This clone was seen a handful of times. The chain is built from TRBV20-1 and TRBJ1-2; D ambiguous. The germline V gene encodes CDR1 DFQATT and CDR2 SNEGSKA (reference sequence). The CDR3 has 16 residues. V lost 3 bases and J lost 2, with 19 bases in between. CDR3 sequence reads: CSASPGGGSGNYGYTF. The CDR3 nucleotides are TGCAGTGCTAGTCCCGGCGGCGGTAGTGGCAACTATGGCTACACCTTC.

The chain combines TRBV7-7 with TRBJ1-5, with D possibly TRBD1 on 6 matching bases. The CDR3 contains 13 residues. Trimming took 5 bases from V and 3 from J, leaving 8 bases between them. Germline CDR1 reads SSHAT; CDR2 reads FNYEAQ (reference sequence). The CDR3 loop reads CASSTGFNQPQHF. DNA of the CDR3: TGTGCCAGCAGCACAGGGTTCAATCAGCCCCAGCATTTT.

This sequence joins TRBV6-5 and TRBJ2-5; 13 bases align to TRBD2. The CDR3 runs 15 residues. CDR1 and CDR2 from the germline V gene are MNHEY and SVGAGI. With 6 bases clipped from V and 3 bases from J, the junction kept 4 bases outside the gene matches. CDR3 DNA sequence: TGTGCCAGCAGATGGACTAGCGGGAGTAAAGAGACCCAGTACTTC. It specifies CASRWTSGSKETQYF.

This chain links TRBV29-1 with TRBJ1-2; tentatively, D is TRBD1 (5 bases). Deletions cut 3 bases from V and 7 bases from J, with 15 bases between. The CDR3 loop spans 13 amino acids. Germline lookup yields CDR1 SQVTM and CDR2 ANQGSEA. CDR3 nucleotide sequence: TGCAGCGTTGATTCAGGGTCGGCTGGTGGCTACACCTTC. Translated, it gives CSVDSGSAGGYTF.

J is TRBJ1-1 and V is TRBV24-1, with 7 positions matching TRBD1. J gave up 8 bases and V 2 bases, and 4 bases lay outside the gene matches. This CDR3 is built from 13 residues. Germline V lookup: CDR1 KGHDR, CDR2 SFDVKD. The CDR3 DNA reads as TGTGCCACCAGTGATTGGGGGGACAGCGAAGCTTTCTTT. Translation gives CATSDWGDSEAFF.

This clone came up many times. The chain is built from TRBV5-7 and TRBJ1-4; D unresolved. TRBV5-7 is recorded as an ORF, its role being uncertain. Deletions cut 1 base from V and 2 bases from J, with 6 bases between. This CDR3 comprises 14 residues. Here the CDR3 reads CASSLCSTNEKLFF. CDR3 nucleotide sequence: TGTGCCAGCAGCTTGTGCAGTACTAATGAAAAACTGTTTTTT.

The chain joins TRBV10-3 to TRBJ1-5; 7 nucleotides line up with TRBD1. The length of the CDR3 is 13 residues. The ends lost 8 bases at V and 3 bases at J; junction bases unmatched: 4. Germline CDR1 reads ENHRY; CDR2 reads SYGVKD. CDR3 region: CAIRDSYNQPQHF. DNA for the CDR3: TGTGCCATCCGGGACAGCTACAATCAGCCCCAGCATTTT.

The CDR3 sequence: CAWDRGPRSNQPQHF. The CDR3, as DNA: TGTGCCTGGGACAGGGGCCCCCGAAGCAATCAGCCCCAGCATTTT. The rearrangement joins TRBV28 to TRBJ1-5; TRBD1 matches 10 bases. Trimming removed 11 bases from V and 1 base from J; junction bases left unmatched: 8. CDR3 length equals 15 residues. Germline-derived CDR1 and CDR2 are MDHEN and SYDVKM. The complete variable domain, with remaining parts taken from reference TRBV28 and TRBJ1-5, reads DVKVTQSSRYLVKRTGEKVFLECVQDMDHENMFWYRQDPGLGLRLIYFSYDVKMKEKGDIPEGYSVSREKKERFSLILESASTNQTSMYLCAWDRGPRSNQPQHFGDGTRLSIL.

The chain couples TRBV29-1 to TRBJ2-3; 10 bases line up with TRBD1. V was clipped by 7 bases and J by 1 base; unmatched bases: 8. Germline V gives CDR1 SQVTM, CDR2 ANQGSEA. The CDR3 is 15 amino acids. The CDR3 DNA reads TGCAGCGGGCGACAGGGGGCGGTGGGCACAGATACGCAGTATTTT. The encoded protein is CSGRQGAVGTDTQYF.

The CDR3 region has the DNA TGTGCCAGCAGCCAAGTCGGTGGTTCTCTACAATCTGAGCAGTTCTTC. Amino acid sequence: CASSQVGGSLQSEQFF. This rearrangement joins TRBV14 to TRBJ2-1; D is unclear. Germline V gene lookup returns CDR1 SGHDN and CDR2 FVKESK. The CDR3 sequence is 16 residues long. V was shortened by 1 base and J by 9 bases, with 19 bases between the two germline ends.

As to this clone: A read error may account for a junction end that differs from germline. The rearrangement links TRBV30 to TRBJ2-7, with D tentatively TRBD1 or TRBD2 (6 bases each). CDR1 is GTSNPN and CDR2 is SVGIG in the germline V gene (reference sequence). The length of the CDR3 is 13 residues. The CDR3 sequence is CAWSALKGGAMNF. For the CDR3, the DNA is TGTGCCTGGAGCGCCCTCAAGGGGGGCGCTATGAACTTC.

The chain joins TRBV6-2 or TRBV6-3 to TRBJ2-2, with TRBD2 identical over 12 bases. V was pared by 2 bases and J by 7 bases, with 8 bases of the junction left unmatched. Germline CDR1 is MNHEY and CDR2 is SVGEGT. The CDR3 runs to 17 residues. The CDR3 reads CASSYRLAGGLVGELFF. DNA for the CDR3: TGTGCCAGCAGTTACCGGCTAGCGGGGGGGCTAGTCGGGGAGCTGTTTTTT.

This sequence joins TRBV25-1 and TRBJ2-1, with 11 bases that match TRBD2. Germline CDR1 and CDR2: MGHDK and SYGVNS. V lost 5 bases, J lost 2 bases, and 11 bases stayed unmatched. CDR3 length equals 18 residues. The CDR3 DNA reads TGTGCCAGCAGTCTGACTAGCGGGGCTCCAGTAACCTACAATGAGCAGTTCTTC. Protein: CASSLTSGAPVTYNEQFF. Looking up the rest from reference TRBV25-1 and TRBJ2-1 gives the full variable domain: EADIYQTPRYLVIGTGKKITLECSQTMGHDKMYWYQQDPGMELHLIHYSYGVNSTEKGDLSSESTVSRIRTEHFPLTLESARPSHTSQYLCASSLTSGAPVTYNEQFFGPGTRLTVL.